A selection of T cell receptor beta chains follows, all from one sample in a study of post-analysis software for immune sequencing data. One entry per CDR3 protein results from TCRdb running MiXCR on the PCR reads. The sample shows about 620,000 distinct CDR3 sequences, around 44% of them seen only once. What was sequenced was blood. These receptors all stem from a girl between 10 and 17 years old with multiple sclerosis. The CDR3 runs from the conserved cysteine through the conserved F or W. D genes are given only for firm matches. Clone size, where shown, is once, few, many, or a class for clones that have expanded.

TRBV27	TRBJ2-2	few	NA	TGTGCCAGCAGTTACCTCGCAGGAACCGGGGAGCTGTTTTTT	CASSYLAGTGELFF
TRBV5-1	TRBJ2-3	few	NA	TGCGCCAGCAGCATGACAGGAGCAGATACGCAGTATTTT	CASSMTGADTQYF
TRBV29-1	TRBJ2-7	NA	TRBD1	TGCAGCGTTGGGGTCGGGACAGGGGGCTCGGAGCAGTACTTC	CSVGVGTGGSEQYF
TRBV7-2	TRBJ2-1	few	NA	TGTGCCAGCAGCTCCCGCATCGAGGCAAGATGGAATGAGCAGTTCTTC	CASSSRIEARWNEQFF
TRBV20-1	TRBJ2-7	NA	NA	TGCAGTGCTAGAGCACGACAGTACGAGCAGTACTTC	CSARARQYEQYF
TRBV20-1	TRBJ1-2	few	NA	TGCAGTGCTGTCAGGGTTGCTTATGGCTACACCTTC	CSAVRVAYGYTF
TRBV7-9	TRBJ2-1	NA	NA	TGTGCCAGCAGCCTTTCGACGGCCTCCTACGAGCAGTTCTTC	CASSLSTASYEQFF
TRBV20-1	TRBJ2-7	NA	TRBD1	TGCAGTGCGAGACAGGGGGGTCCGTACGAGCAGTACTTC	CSARQGGPYEQYF
TRBV6-1	TRBJ1-2	few	NA	TGTGCCAGCAGAGACCCAGGGCGTGGCTACACCTTC	CASRDPGRGYTF
TRBV5-1	TRBJ2-3	many	TRBD2	TGCGCCAGCAGCTTGCTTGCGGGGGGCACAGATACGCAGTATTTT	CASSLLAGGTDTQYF
TRBV6-5	TRBJ1-2	NA	NA	TGTGCCAGCAGTAGGTCCGGACAGAGCTATGGCTACACCTTC	CASSRSGQSYGYTF
TRBV10-3	TRBJ2-6	NA	NA	TGTGCCATCAGTGAGTCAGCCCCTACCCCTGGGGCCAACGTCCTGACTTTC	CAISESAPTPGANVLTF
TRBV6-6	TRBJ2-1	few	NA	TGTGCCAGCAGTTACGCCCTACAGGGGGGGACCTACAATGAGCAGTTCTTC	CASSYALQGGTYNEQFF
TRBV10-3	TRBJ2-1	few	NA	TGTGCCATCAGTGGTCAAGAAGATTACAATGAGCAGTTCTTC	CAISGQEDYNEQFF
TRBV3-1	TRBJ2-5	NA	NA	TGTGCCAGCAGCGCTACGCGGGTAGAGACCCAGTACTTC	CASSATRVETQYF
TRBV29-1	TRBJ2-6	few	TRBD1	TGCAGCGCCGGGACAGACACTGGGGCCAACGTCCTGACTTTC	CSAGTDTGANVLTF
TRBV5-1	TRBJ2-3	few	NA	TGCGCCAGCCGAAAGACCCTAGGTGAAGATACGCAGTATTTT	CASRKTLGEDTQYF
TRBV24-1	TRBJ2-5	few	TRBD1	TGTGCCACCAGTGATCCAGGACAGGGTGCGGGGAAAGAGACCCAGTACTTC	CATSDPGQGAGKETQYF
TRBV27	TRBJ2-7	NA	TRBD1	TGTGCCAGCAGTCCGCGGGACAGGGGGCGTCGGGACTCCTACGAGCAGTACTTC	CASSPRDRGRRDSYEQYF
TRBV6-6	TRBJ2-5	NA	NA	TGTGCCAGCAGCCCCCTCAGGGGGGGAGGTCAAGAGACCCAGTACTTC	CASSPLRGGGQETQYF
TRBV5-1	TRBJ2-5	few	TRBD1	TGCGCCAGCAGCTTGGGTGACAGGGTAGAGAAAGAGACCCAGTACTTC	CASSLGDRVEKETQYF
TRBV7-6	TRBJ2-6	few	NA	TGTGCCAGCAGCCCGACCAACAGTGGGGCCAACGTCCTGACTTTC	CASSPTNSGANVLTF
TRBV12-3/TRBV12-4	TRBJ2-1	once	NA	TGTGCCAGCAGTTTAGGTGGAAGGCAGTTCTTC	CASSLGGRQFF
TRBV10-3	TRBJ2-3	NA	TRBD1	TGTGCCTCACAGAGCCCCGGGACAGGAAGGCTCAATACGCAGTATTTT	CASQSPGTGRLNTQYF
TRBV7-2	TRBJ2-7	NA	NA	TGTGCCAGCAAGACCTGGGCAGGGGCTTTTGACGAGCAGTACTTC	CASKTWAGAFDEQYF
TRBV10-3	TRBJ2-7	NA	TRBD2	TGTGCCATCAGGGCCCTCTCCACTAGCGGCGAGCAGTACTTC	CAIRALSTSGEQYF
TRBV5-1	TRBJ2-7	few	TRBD1	TGCGCCAGCAGCCCGGGACAGGGGGTTCGAACCTACGAGCAGTACTTC	CASSPGQGVRTYEQYF
TRBV29-1	TRBJ2-3	NA	NA	TGCAGCGGTTTCACTAGGGGTGATACGCAGTATTTT	CSGFTRGDTQYF
TRBV6-5	TRBJ2-6	few	NA	TGTGCCAGCAGTCACCGGGCAGGCCTTCTCTGGGCCAACGTCCTGACTTTC	CASSHRAGLLWANVLTF
TRBV29-1	TRBJ2-7	many	NA	TGCAGCGTGGGAGCGGACTCCTACGAGCAGTACTTC	CSVGADSYEQYF
TRBV4-2	TRBJ2-1	once	TRBD2	TGTACCAGCAGCCTCCACTTAGCGGCGGGAGCGGTAAATGAGCAGTTCTTC	CTSSLHLAAGAVNEQFF
TRBV5-1	TRBJ2-1	few	NA	TGCGCCAGCAGCTTGGCCCCCGACAATGAGCAGTTCTTC	CASSLAPDNEQFF
TRBV12-3/TRBV12-4	TRBJ2-7	few	TRBD1	TGTGCCAGCAGTCCCTGGGACAGCTCCTCCTACGAGCAGTACTTC	CASSPWDSSSYEQYF
TRBV11-2	TRBJ2-1	NA	NA	TGTGCCAGCAGCCCCATTGGAGGACGGAATTACAATGAGCAGTTCTTC	CASSPIGGRNYNEQFF
TRBV5-1	TRBJ2-7	NA	NA	TGCGCCAGCAGCGCAGGGACCGGCTCCTACAATGAGCAGTACTTC	CASSAGTGSYNEQYF
TRBV20-1	TRBJ1-5	few	NA	TGCAGTGCTCGCACTGGAACTTATAGCAATCAGCCCCAGCATTTT	CSARTGTYSNQPQHF
TRBV20-1	TRBJ1-1	NA	TRBD1	TGCAGTGCCCCAGGGGGGGGTGAAGCTTTCTTT	CSAPGGGEAFF
TRBV20-1	TRBJ2-1	few	TRBD2	TGCAGTGCTAGATACGTCCCGGGATTAGCGGGAGTAGCCTACAATGAGCAGTTCTTC	CSARYVPGLAGVAYNEQFF
TRBV7-2	TRBJ2-7	NA	NA	TGTGCCAGCAGCTTAGAGGGGTCCGAGCAGTACTTC	CASSLEGSEQYF
TRBV12-3/TRBV12-4	TRBJ2-1	NA	TRBD2	TGTGCCAGCAGTTTAAAAGGGCCTAGCGGGAAGGCCCCGACTGAGCAGTTCTTC	CASSLKGPSGKAPTEQFF
TRBV29-1	TRBJ2-3	NA	NA	TGCAGCGTTGCTCAGTATAGCACAGATACGCAGTATTTT	CSVAQYSTDTQYF